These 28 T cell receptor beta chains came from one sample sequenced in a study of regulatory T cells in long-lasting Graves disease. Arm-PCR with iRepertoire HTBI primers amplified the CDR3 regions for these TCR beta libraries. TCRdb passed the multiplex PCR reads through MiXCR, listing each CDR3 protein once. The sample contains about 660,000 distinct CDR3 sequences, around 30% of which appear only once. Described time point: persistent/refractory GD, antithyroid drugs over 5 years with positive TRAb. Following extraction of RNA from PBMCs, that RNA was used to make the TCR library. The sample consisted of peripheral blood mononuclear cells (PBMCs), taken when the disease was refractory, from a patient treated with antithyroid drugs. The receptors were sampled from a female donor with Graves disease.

The DNA of the CDR3 is TGTGCCAGCAGTCCCAGTTGGTGGGATGGAAACACCATATATTTT. Residues: CASSPSWWDGNTIYF. The chain has TRBV27 and TRBJ1-3; D is unresolved. The germline gives CDR1 MNHEY, CDR2 SMNVEV (reference sequence). This CDR3 is 15 amino acids long. V shed 5 bases and J shed 3 bases, with 14 bases lying between them.

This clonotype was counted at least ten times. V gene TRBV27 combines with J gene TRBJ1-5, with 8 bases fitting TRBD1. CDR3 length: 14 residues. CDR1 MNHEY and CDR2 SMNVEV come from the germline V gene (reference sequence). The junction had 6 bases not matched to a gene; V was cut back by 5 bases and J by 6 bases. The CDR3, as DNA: TGTGCCAGCAGTCTAGGGACAGGCATTCAGCCCCAGCATTTT. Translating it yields CASSLGTGIQPQHF.

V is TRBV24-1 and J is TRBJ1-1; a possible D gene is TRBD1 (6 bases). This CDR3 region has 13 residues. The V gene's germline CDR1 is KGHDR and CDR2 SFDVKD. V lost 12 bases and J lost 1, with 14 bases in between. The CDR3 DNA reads TGTGCCGCGTCGAGGGGACAGAACACTGAAGCTTTCTTT. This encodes CAASRGQNTEAFF.

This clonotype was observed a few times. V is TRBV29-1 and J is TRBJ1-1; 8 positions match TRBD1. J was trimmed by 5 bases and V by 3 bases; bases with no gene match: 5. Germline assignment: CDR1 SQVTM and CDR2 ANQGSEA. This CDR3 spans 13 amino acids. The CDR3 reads CSVDRGPGTEAFF. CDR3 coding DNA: TGCAGCGTTGACAGGGGGCCGGGGACTGAAGCTTTCTTT.

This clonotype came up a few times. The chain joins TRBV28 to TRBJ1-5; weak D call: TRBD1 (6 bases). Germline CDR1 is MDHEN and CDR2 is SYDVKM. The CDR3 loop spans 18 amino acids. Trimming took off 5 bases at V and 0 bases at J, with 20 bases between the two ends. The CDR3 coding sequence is TGTGCCAGCAGTGTCCGGTGGCAGGGGACTTATAGCAATCAGCCCCAGCATTTT. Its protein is CASSVRWQGTYSNQPQHF.

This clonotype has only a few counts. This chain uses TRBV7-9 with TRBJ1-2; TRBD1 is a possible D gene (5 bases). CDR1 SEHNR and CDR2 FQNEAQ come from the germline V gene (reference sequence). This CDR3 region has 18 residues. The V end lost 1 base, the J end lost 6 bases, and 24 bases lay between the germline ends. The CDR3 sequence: CASSLGPPTIRERDGYTF. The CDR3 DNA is TGTGCCAGCAGCTTAGGGCCCCCCACGATCAGGGAGCGGGATGGCTACACCTTC.

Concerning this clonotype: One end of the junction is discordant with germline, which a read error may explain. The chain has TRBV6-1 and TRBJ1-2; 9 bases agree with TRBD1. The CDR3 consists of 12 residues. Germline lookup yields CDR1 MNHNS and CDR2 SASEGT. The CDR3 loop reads CTSRWDRESYTF. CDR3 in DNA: TGTACCAGCAGGTGGGACAGGGAAAGCTACACCTTC.

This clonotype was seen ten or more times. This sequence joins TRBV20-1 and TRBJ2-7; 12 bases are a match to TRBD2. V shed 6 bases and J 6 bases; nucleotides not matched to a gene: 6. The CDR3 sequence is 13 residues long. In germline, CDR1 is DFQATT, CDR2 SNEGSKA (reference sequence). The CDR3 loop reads CSARLAGAGEQYF. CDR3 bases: TGCAGTGCCAGACTAGCGGGGGCTGGCGAGCAGTACTTC.

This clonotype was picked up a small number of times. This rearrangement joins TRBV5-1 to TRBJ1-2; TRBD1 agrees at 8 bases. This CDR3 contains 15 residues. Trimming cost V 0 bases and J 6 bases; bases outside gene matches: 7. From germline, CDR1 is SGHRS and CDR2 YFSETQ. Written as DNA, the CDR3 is TGCGCCAGCAGCTTGGTGGGACAGGTCATGCATGGCTACACCTTC. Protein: CASSLVGQVMHGYTF.

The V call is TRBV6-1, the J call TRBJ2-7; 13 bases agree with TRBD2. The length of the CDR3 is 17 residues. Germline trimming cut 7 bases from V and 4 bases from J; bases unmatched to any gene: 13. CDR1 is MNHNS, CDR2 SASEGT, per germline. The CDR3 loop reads CASNAKEGLAGLYEQYF. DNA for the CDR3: TGTGCCAGCAACGCAAAGGAGGGACTAGCGGGGTTATACGAGCAGTACTTC.

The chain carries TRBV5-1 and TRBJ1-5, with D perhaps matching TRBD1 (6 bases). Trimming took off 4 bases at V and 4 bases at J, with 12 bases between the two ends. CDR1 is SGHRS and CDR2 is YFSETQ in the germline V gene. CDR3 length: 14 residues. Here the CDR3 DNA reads TGCGCCAGCAGCCCTGGGACACCAAATCAGCCCCAGCATTTT. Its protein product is CASSPGTPNQPQHF. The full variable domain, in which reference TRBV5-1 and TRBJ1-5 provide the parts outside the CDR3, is KAGVTQTPRYLIKTRGQQVTLSCSPISGHRSVSWYQQTPGQGLQFLFEYFSETQRNKGNFPGRFSGRQFSNSRSEMNVSTLELGDSALYLCASSPGTPNQPQHFGDGTRLSIL.

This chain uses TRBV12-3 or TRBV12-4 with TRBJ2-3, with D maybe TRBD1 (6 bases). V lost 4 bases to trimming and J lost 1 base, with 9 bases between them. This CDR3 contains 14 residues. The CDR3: CASSSDSRTDTQYF. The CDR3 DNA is TGTGCCAGCAGTTCGGACAGTCGCACAGATACGCAGTATTTT.

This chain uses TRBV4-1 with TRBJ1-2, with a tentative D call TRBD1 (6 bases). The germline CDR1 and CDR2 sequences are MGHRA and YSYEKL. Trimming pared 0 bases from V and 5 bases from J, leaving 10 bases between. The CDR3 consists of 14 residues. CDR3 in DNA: TGCGCCAGCAGCCAAGATGAGGGGGTGTATGGCTACACCTTC. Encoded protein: CASSQDEGVYGYTF.

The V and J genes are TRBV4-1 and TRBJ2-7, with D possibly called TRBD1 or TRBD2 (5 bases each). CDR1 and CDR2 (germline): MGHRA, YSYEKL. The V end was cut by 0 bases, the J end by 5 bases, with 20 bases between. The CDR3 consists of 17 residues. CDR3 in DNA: TGCGCCAGCAGCCAAGATTGGGGTGGGGGACCAGGCGACGAGCAGTACTTC. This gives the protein CASSQDWGGGPGDEQYF.

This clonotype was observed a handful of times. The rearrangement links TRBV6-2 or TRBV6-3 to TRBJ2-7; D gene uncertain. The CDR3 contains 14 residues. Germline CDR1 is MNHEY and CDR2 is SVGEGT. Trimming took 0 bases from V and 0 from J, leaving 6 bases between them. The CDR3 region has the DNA TGTGCCAGCAGTTACTCAGCCAGCTCCTACGAGCAGTACTTC. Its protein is CASSYSASSYEQYF.

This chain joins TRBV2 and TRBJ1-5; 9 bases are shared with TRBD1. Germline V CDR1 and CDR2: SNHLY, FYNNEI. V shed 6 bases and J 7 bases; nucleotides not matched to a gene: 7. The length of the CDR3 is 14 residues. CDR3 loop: CASRAGTGRQPQHF. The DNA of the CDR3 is TGTGCCAGCAGAGCCGGGACAGGGCGCCAGCCCCAGCATTTT.

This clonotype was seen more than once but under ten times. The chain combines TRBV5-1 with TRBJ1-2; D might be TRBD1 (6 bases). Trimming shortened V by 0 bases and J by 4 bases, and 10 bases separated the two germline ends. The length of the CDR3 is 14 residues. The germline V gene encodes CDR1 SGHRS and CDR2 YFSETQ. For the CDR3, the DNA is TGCGCCAGCAGCTTGGAGGACAGACTCTATGGCTACACCTTC. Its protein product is CASSLEDRLYGYTF.

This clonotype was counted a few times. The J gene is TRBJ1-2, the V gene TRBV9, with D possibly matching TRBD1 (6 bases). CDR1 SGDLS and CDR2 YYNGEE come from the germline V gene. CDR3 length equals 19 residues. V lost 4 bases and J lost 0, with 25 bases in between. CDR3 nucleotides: TGTGCCAGCAGCCCTAGGAATACGGGGGCAGGGACCGCTAACTATGGCTACACCTTC. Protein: CASSPRNTGAGTANYGYTF.

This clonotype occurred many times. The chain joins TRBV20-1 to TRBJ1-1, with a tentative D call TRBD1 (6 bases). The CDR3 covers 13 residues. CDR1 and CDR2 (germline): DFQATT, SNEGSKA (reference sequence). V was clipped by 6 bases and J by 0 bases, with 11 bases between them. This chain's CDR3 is CSAQGKLNTEAFF. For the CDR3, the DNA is TGCAGTGCCCAGGGGAAATTGAACACTGAAGCTTTCTTT.

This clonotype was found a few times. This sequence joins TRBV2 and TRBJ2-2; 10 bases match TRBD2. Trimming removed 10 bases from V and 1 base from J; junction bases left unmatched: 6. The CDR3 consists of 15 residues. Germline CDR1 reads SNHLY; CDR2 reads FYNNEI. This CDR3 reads CATTRTSGNTGELFF. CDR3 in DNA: TGTGCCACCACCCGGACTAGCGGGAACACCGGGGAGCTGTTTTTT.

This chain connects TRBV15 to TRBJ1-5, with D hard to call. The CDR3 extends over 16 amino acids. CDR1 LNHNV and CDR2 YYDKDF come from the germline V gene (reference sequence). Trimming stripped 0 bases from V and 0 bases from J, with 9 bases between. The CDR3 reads CATSRDPTVSNQPQHF. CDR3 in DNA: TGTGCCACCAGCAGAGATCCTACAGTTAGCAATCAGCCCCAGCATTTT.

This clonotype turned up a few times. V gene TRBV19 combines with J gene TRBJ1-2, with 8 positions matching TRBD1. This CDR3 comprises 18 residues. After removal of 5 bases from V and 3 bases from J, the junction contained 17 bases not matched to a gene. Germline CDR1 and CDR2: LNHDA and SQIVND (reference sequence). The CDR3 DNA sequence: TGTGCCAGTAGTCCTACTGTGGGGACAGGTCTAGGGGACTATGGCTACACCTTC. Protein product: CASSPTVGTGLGDYGYTF.

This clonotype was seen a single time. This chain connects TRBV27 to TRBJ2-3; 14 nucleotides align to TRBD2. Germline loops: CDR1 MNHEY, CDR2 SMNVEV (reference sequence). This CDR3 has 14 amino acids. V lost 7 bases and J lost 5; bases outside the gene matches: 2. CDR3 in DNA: TGTGCCAGCAACGGACTAGCGGGAGGAGATACGCAGTATTTT. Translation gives CASNGLAGGDTQYF.

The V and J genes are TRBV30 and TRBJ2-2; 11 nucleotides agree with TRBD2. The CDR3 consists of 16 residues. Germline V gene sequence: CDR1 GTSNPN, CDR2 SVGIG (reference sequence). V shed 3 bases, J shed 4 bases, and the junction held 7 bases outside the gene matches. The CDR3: CAWSLAGGRITGELFF. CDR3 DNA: TGTGCCTGGAGCTTAGCGGGAGGGCGTATCACCGGGGAGCTGTTTTTT.

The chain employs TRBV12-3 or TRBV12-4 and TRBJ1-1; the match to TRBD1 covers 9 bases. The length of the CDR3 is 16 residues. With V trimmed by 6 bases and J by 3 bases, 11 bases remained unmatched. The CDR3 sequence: CASSVALQGADTEAFF. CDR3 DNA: TGTGCCAGCAGCGTAGCACTACAGGGGGCGGACACTGAAGCTTTCTTT.

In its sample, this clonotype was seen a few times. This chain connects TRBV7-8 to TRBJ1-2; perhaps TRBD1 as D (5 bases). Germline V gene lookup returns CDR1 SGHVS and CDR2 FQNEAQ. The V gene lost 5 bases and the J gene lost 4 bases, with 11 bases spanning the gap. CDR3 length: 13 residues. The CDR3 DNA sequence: TGTGCCAGCAGCACTAGGAGGGGCTATGGCTACACCTTC. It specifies CASSTRRGYGYTF.

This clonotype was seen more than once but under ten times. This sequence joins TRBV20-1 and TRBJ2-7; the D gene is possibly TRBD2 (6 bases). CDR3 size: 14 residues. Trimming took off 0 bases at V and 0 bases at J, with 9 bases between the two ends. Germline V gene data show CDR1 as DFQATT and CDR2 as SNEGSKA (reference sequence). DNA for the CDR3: TGCAGTGCTAGAGATGGGACTTCCTCCTACGAGCAGTACTTC. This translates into CSARDGTSSYEQYF.

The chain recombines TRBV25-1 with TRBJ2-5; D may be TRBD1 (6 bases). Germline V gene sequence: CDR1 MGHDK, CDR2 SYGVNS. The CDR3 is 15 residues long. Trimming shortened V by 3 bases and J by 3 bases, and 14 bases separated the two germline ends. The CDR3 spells CASSDFRGPKETQYF. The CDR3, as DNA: TGTGCCAGCAGTGACTTCAGGGGCCCGAAAGAGACCCAGTACTTC.